What follows describes a single T cell receptor beta chain. Its antigen is unknown. As for time point: week 23, last vaccination. The study gave 300 ug of mutant IDH1 20-mer peptide per vaccine dose, with topical imiquimod. This sample was taken from a study of a mutant IDH1 vaccine in newly diagnosed glioma. Across the whole study: Either 4-6 weeks after radiotherapy alone or alongside temozolomide, vaccination was begun.

Method: immunoSEQ multiplex PCR; TCRdb's copy keeps in-frame clones and lacks some. The sample shows 75,000 to 80,000 clones, 85% of them seen only once. With V trimmed by 6 bases and J by 3 bases, 7 bases remained unmatched. There are 14 residues in the CDR3. The germline V gene encodes CDR1 SQVTM and CDR2 ANQGSEA. Sample: PBMCs, taken from a glioma patient whose treatment included an IDH1 peptide vaccine. V is TRBV29-1 and J is TRBJ1-2; 10 bases map to TRBD1. This receptor was taken from a woman between 50 and 59 years old with glioma. Here the CDR3 reads CSVPGQGEDYGYTF. DNA for the CDR3: TGCAGCGTACCCGGACAGGGGGAAGACTATGGCTACACCTTC. Complete variable domain (other parts from reference TRBV29-1 and TRBJ1-2): SAVISQKPSRDICQRGTSLTIQCQVDSQVTMMFWYRQQPGQSLTLIATANQGSEATYESGFVIDKFPISRPNLTFSTLTVSNMSPEDSSIYLCSVPGQGEDYGYTFGSGTRLTVV.